This TCR beta chain derives from a study of blood T cell repertoires in COVID-19. Study background: The United States, Italy and Spain provided the acute and convalescent COVID-19 samples. In each case, the material was cDNA or gDNA derived from T cells, B-cell-depleted T cells, or PBMCs.

As originally analysed: Using reference gene primer amplification, nucleated cell counts were estimated. Method: immunoSEQ multiplex PCR; TCRdb's copy keeps in-frame clones and lacks some. V and J calls and clone size are as listed in that table; D and trimming were resolved from the DNA. The sample gives 97,000 or so clones, 79% of which show up once; about a sixth is in the top ten. This clone showed up just a few times. Germline CDR1 reads MNHEY; CDR2 reads SVGEGT. The CDR3 contains 14 residues. V trimming: 2 bases; J trimming: 10 bases; junction bases outside the gene matches: 5. Sequenced input: peripheral blood. The source of this sequence is a woman of 80 years or more with active or convalescent COVID-19. The rearrangement joins TRBV6-2 or TRBV6-3 to TRBJ1-1; 12 bases fit TRBD1. The CDR3 region has the DNA TGTGCCAGCAGTTACACGGGACAGGGGGCAGCAGCTTTCTTT. It encodes CASSYTGQGAAAFF.